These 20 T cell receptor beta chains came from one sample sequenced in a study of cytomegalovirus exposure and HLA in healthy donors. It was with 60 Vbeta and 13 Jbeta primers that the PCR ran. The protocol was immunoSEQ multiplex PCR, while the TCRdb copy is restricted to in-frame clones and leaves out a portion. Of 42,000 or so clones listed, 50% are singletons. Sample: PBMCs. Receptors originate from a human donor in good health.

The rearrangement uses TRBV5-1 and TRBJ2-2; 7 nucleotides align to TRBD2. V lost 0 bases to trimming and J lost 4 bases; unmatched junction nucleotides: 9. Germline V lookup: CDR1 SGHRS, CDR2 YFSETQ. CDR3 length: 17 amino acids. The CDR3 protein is CASSLAEGRAGTGELFF. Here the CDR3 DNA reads TGCGCCAGCAGCTTGGCCGAAGGGAGGGCAGGCACCGGGGAGCTGTTTTTT.

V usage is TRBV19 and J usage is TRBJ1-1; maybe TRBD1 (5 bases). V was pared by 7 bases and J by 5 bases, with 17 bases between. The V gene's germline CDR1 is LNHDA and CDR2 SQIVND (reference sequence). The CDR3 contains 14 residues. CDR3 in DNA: TGTGCCAGTAAAAGTGGGGGGATGGGAACTGAAGCTTTCTTT. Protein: CASKSGGMGTEAFF.

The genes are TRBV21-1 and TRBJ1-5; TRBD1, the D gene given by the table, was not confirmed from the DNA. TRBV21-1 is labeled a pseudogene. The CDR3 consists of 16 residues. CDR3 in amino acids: CASIRPGTDTNQPQHF. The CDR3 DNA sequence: TGTGCCAGCATACGGCCCGGGACAGACACCAATCAGCCCCAGCATTTT.

The CDR3 loop reads CASSPRGDSNQPQHF. CDR3 sequence (DNA): TGTGCCAGCTCACCAAGGGGCGATAGCAATCAGCCCCAGCATTTT. The genes are TRBV18 and TRBJ1-5, with a tentative D call TRBD1 (5 bases). CDR1 is KGHSH and CDR2 is LQKENI in the germline V gene. V lost 2 bases to trimming and J lost 0 bases, with 8 bases between them. The CDR3 length is 15 residues.

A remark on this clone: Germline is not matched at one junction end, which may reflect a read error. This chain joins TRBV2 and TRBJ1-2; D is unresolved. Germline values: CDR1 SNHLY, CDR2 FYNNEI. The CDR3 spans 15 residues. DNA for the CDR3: TGTGCCAGCAAGAAGGAGGGAAAGAGTAACCATGGCTACACCTTC. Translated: CASKKEGKSNHGYTF.

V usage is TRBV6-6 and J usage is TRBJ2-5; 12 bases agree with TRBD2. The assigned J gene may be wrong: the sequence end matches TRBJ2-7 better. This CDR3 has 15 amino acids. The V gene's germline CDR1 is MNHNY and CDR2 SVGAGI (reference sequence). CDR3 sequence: CASSPRTSGDYEQYF. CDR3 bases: TGTGCCAGCAGTCCCAGGACTAGCGGGGACTACGAGCAGTACTTC.

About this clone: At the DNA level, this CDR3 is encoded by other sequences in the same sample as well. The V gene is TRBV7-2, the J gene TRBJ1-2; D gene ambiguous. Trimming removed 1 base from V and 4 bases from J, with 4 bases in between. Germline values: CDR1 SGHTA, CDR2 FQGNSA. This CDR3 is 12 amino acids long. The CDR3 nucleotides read TGTGCCAGCAGCTTAGGCGGCTATGGCTACACCTTC. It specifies CASSLGGYGYTF.

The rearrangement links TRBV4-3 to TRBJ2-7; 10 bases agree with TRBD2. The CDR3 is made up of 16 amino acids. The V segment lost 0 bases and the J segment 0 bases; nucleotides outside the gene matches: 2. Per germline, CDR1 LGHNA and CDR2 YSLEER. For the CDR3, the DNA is TGCGCCAGCAGCCAAGAACTAGCGGGGATCTCCTACGAGCAGTACTTC. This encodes CASSQELAGISYEQYF.

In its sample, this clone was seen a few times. The CDR3, as DNA: TGTGCCAGCAGCTTCCCCAGGGTCGGGGCCAACGTCCTGACTTTC. This sequence encodes CASSFPRVGANVLTF. The chain joins TRBV7-8 to TRBJ2-6; TRBD1 might be the D (5 bases). Germline assignment: CDR1 SGHVS and CDR2 FQNEAQ. The CDR3 extends over 15 amino acids. Trimming removed 3 bases at V and 4 bases at J, with 10 bases between.

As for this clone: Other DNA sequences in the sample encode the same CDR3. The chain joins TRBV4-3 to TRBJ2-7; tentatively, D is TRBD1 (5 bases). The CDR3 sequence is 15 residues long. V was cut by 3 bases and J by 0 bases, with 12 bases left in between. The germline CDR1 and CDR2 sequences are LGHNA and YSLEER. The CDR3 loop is CASSQGLGDSYEQYF. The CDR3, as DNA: TGCGCCAGCAGCCAGGGGCTTGGGGACTCCTACGAGCAGTACTTC.

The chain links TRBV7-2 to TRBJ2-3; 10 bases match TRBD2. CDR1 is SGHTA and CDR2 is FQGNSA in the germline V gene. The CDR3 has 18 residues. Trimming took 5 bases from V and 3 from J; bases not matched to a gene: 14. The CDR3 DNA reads TGTGCCAGCAGCAGTAAAGCGGGGGGGTTGGGTTGGACAGATACGCAGTATTTT. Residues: CASSSKAGGLGWTDTQYF.

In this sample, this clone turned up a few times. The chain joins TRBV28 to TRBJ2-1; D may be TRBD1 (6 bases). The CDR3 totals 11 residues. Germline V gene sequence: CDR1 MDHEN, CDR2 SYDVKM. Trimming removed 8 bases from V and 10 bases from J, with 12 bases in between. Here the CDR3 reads CASGGWTEQFF. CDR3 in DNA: TGTGCCAGCGGGGGCTGGACCGAGCAGTTCTTC.

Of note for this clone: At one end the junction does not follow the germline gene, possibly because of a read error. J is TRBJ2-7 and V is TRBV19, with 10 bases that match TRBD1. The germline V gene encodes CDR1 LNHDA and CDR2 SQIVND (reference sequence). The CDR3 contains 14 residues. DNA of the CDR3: TGTGCCAGTAGCATAGGGACAGGGGTAGACGAGCAGTACTTC. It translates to CASSIGTGVDEQYF.

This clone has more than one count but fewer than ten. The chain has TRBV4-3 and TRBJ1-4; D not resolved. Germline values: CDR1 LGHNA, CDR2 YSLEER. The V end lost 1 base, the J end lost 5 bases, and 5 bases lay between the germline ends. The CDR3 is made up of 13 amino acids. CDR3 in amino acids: CASSQAQNEKLFF. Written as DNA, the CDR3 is TGCGCCAGCAGCCAAGCCCAGAATGAAAAACTGTTTTTT.

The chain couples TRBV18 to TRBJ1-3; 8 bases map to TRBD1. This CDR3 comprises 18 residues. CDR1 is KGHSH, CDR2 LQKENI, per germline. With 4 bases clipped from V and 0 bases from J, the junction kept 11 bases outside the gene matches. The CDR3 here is CASSLYGAGGSSGNTIYF. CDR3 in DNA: TGTGCCAGCTCACTCTATGGGGCAGGGGGCTCCTCTGGAAACACCATATATTTT.

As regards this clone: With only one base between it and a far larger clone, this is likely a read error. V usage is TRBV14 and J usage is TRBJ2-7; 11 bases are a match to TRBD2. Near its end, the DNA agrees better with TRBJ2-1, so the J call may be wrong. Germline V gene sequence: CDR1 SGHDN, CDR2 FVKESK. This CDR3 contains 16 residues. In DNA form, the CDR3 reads TGTGCCAGCAGGCCTTATGGTAGCGGGGGGGCGGATGAGCAGTTCTTC. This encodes CASRPYGSGGADEQFF.

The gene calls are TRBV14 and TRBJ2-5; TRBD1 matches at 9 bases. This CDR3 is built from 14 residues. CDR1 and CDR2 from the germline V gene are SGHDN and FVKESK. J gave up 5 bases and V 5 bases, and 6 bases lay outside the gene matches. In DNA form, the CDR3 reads TGTGCCAGCAGCGCTGGACAGGGGTATGAGACCCAGTACTTC. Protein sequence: CASSAGQGYETQYF.

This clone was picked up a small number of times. The DNA of the CDR3 is TGTGCCAGCGGGTCATCCGGGACAGGGTTCTCTGTCCACGTCCTGACTTTC. The encoded protein is CASGSSGTGFSVHVLTF. V and J are TRBV25-1 and TRBJ2-6, with 9 bases that match TRBD1. Per germline, CDR1 MGHDK and CDR2 SYGVNS. After removal of 8 bases from V and 11 bases from J, the junction contained 19 bases not matched to a gene. This CDR3 has 17 residues.

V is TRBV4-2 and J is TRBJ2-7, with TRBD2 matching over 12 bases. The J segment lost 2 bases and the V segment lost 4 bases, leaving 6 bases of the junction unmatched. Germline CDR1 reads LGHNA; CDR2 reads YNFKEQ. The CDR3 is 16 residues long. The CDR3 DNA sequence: TGTGCCAGCAGCCCTCTTGGACTAGCGGGGCCCTACGAGCAGTACTTC. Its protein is CASSPLGLAGPYEQYF.

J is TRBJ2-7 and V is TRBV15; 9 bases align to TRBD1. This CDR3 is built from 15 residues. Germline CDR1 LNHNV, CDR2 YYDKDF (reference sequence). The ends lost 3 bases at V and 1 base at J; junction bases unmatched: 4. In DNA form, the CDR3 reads TGTGCCACCAGCAGGCCGGGACAGGGATCCTACGAGCAGTACTTC. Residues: CATSRPGQGSYEQYF.